Listed below are T cell receptor beta chains from one sample, sequenced in a study of blood T cell repertoires in COVID-19. Method: immunoSEQ multiplex PCR; TCRdb's copy keeps in-frame clones and lacks some. The sample has around 280,000 clones, around 88% seen once; the top ten hold approximately 2%. Sequencing was carried out using peripheral blood. These receptors all stem from a woman aged 30 to 39 who had recovered from COVID-19. Both conserved end residues are part of each CDR3.

>TRBV3-1/TRBV3-2|TRBJ2-7
CASSHLQNGGPSYEQYF
>TRBV6-4|TRBJ1-2
CASSDLNYGYTF
>TRBV5-4|TRBJ1-3
CASSLGAGNSGNTIYF
>TRBV7-9|TRBJ2-5
CASSLAQGAGCQYF
>TRBV28|TRBJ2-7
CASSWGTGRGNEQYF
>TRBV9|TRBJ2-5
CASSSNPGVETQYF
>TRBV3-1/TRBV3-2|TRBJ1-2
CASSRGQARIYGYTF
>TRBV4-3|TRBJ1-1
CASSHSPGGGNTEAFF
>TRBV3-1/TRBV3-2|TRBJ2-5
CASSRSRGTGQETQYF
>TRBV4-3|TRBJ1-6
CASSPEGASPLHF
>TRBV9|TRBJ1-2
CASSGLVPGYGYTF